These 30 T cell receptor beta chains originate from one sample sequenced in a study of breast tumors, draining lymph nodes, adjacent tissues. Axillary draining lymph nodes of breast cancer patients supplied the node samples. TCRdb reprocessed the multiplex PCR reads via MiXCR and lists one record per CDR3 protein. The repertoire holds about 110,000 distinct CDR3 sequences, with approximately 28% as singletons. The sample taken for sequencing was axillary lymph node tissue. The receptors derive from a female donor with breast cancer. Some clones in this sample may be carry-over from other donors' samples.

There are many counts of this clonotype. Written as DNA, the CDR3 is TGTGCCACCAGTGATCACGCGGGACGGTTAGTCGAGACCCAGTACTTC. Translating gives CATSDHAGRLVETQYF. The chain carries TRBV24-1 and TRBJ2-5, with D perhaps matching TRBD2 (6 bases). CDR1 and CDR2 (germline): KGHDR, SFDVKD. With 3 bases removed from V and 5 bases from J, the gap between germline ends came to 18 bases. The CDR3 loop spans 16 amino acids.

The chain joins TRBV24-1 to TRBJ2-7, with TRBD2 identical over 13 bases. J was trimmed by 6 bases and V by 4 bases; bases with no gene match: 8. This CDR3 is built from 16 residues. Germline values: CDR1 KGHDR, CDR2 SFDVKD. CDR3 sequence: CATSDSGLAGESEQYF. The CDR3 nucleotides read TGTGCCACCAGTGACTCCGGACTAGCGGGAGAAAGCGAGCAGTACTTC.

The rearrangement joins TRBV5-1 to TRBJ2-7; D uncertain. Trimming left V 0 bases short and J 2 bases short, with 12 bases between. Germline loops: CDR1 SGHRS, CDR2 YFSETQ. The CDR3 is made up of 15 amino acids. The CDR3, as DNA: TGCGCCAGCAGCTTGGCAAGCGCGGATACCTACGAGCAGTACTTC. As protein: CASSLASADTYEQYF.

This clonotype was found many times. The genes are TRBV7-3 and TRBJ1-2, with D unresolved. The V and J ends lost 2 bases and 3 bases respectively, with 10 bases between them. The CDR3 has 14 residues. In germline, CDR1 is SGHTA, CDR2 FQGTGA. In nucleotides, the CDR3 is TGTGCCAGCAGCTTAGGACCCCTCGACTATGGCTACACCTTC. Translating it yields CASSLGPLDYGYTF.

The sample holds many counts of this clonotype. The CDR3 DNA is TGTGCCAGCAGTTTCGCCGGCTCCTACGAGCAGTACTTC. Translating it yields CASSFAGSYEQYF. The chain has TRBV12-3 or TRBV12-4 and TRBJ2-7; D gene uncertain. Trimming removed 3 bases at V and 0 bases at J, with 6 bases between. This CDR3 comprises 13 residues.

This clonotype has ten or more counts. The V and J genes are TRBV28 and TRBJ2-2; D is possibly TRBD2 (6 bases). Germline V CDR1 and CDR2: MDHEN, SYDVKM. Trimming stripped 4 bases from V and 4 bases from J, with 7 bases between. The CDR3 totals 13 residues. CDR3 in DNA: TGTGCCAGCAGTTGGGAGGTCACCGGGGAGCTGTTTTTT. Translation: CASSWEVTGELFF.

This chain uses TRBV29-1 with TRBJ1-2, with no clear D. V was clipped by 7 bases and J by 1 base, with 10 bases between them. The CDR3 loop spans 12 amino acids. Germline V gives CDR1 SQVTM, CDR2 ANQGSEA. In DNA form, the CDR3 reads TGCAGCGGGGAAGGTCGTAACTATGGCTACACCTTC. Translated, it gives CSGEGRNYGYTF.

As for this clonotype: A read error may be the cause here, since a much bigger clone is one base away. No conserved phenylalanine or tryptophan is present at the end of the CDR3, so a read error is the likely explanation. The gene calls are TRBV4-1 and TRBJ1-2; D ambiguous. The V gene's germline CDR1 is MGHRA and CDR2 YSYEKL. Trimming pared 1 base from V and 0 bases from J, leaving 12 bases between. There are 16 residues in the CDR3. In nucleotides, the CDR3 is TGCGCCAGCAGCCAAGTCAGGAATTGGGCTAACTATGGCTACACCCTC. Translation gives CASSQVRNWANYGYTL.

This clonotype was seen more than once but under ten times. This may be a read error: a much more frequent sequence differs by one nucleotide. J is TRBJ1-2 and V is TRBV20-1; the match to TRBD1 covers 11 bases. The germline V gene has CDR1 DFQATT and CDR2 SNEGSKA (reference sequence). J gave up 5 bases and V 1 base, and 9 bases lay outside the gene matches. This CDR3 comprises 16 residues. CDR3 amino acids: CSARGTGGAAGYGYTF. DNA of the CDR3: TGCAGTGCTAGAGGGACAGGGGGCGCAGCAGGGTATGGCTACACCTTC.

This clonotype has at least ten counts. The chain combines TRBV4-3 with TRBJ2-1; 7 bases are shared with TRBD2. Trimming took 4 bases from V and 10 from J; bases not matched to a gene: 4. Germline assignment: CDR1 LGHNA and CDR2 YSLEER. The CDR3 length is 12 residues. CDR3 sequence (DNA): TGCGCCAGCAGCCGGAGGACTAGAGAGCAGTTCTTC. Translation: CASSRRTREQFF.

This clonotype was seen repeatedly, ten times or more. The V gene is TRBV7-9, the J gene TRBJ2-1; TRBD1 matches 9 bases. Germline V gives CDR1 SEHNR, CDR2 FQNEAQ (reference sequence). The CDR3 is made up of 15 amino acids. V was clipped by 5 bases and J by 12 bases; unmatched bases: 14. DNA of the CDR3: TGTGCCAGCAGCCTCGAGACAGGGGGACTCCGACCGCAGTTCTTC. The encoded protein is CASSLETGGLRPQFF.

In this sample, this clonotype turned up many times. The chain is built from TRBV9 and TRBJ2-7; no firm D call. Germline V gives CDR1 SGDLS, CDR2 YYNGEE. Trimming removed 0 bases at V and 4 bases at J, with 11 bases between. This CDR3 contains 14 residues. The CDR3 is CASSVDIDSYEQYF. CDR3 bases: TGTGCCAGCAGCGTAGATATAGACTCGTACGAGCAGTACTTC.

V is TRBV3-1 and J is TRBJ2-2; D may be TRBD1 or TRBD2 (5 bases each). Trimming took 1 base from V and 5 from J, leaving 17 bases between them. Per the germline V gene, CDR1 is LGHDT and CDR2 is YNNKEL (reference sequence). CDR3 length equals 17 residues. CDR3 in amino acids: CASSQGARGEGTGELFF. CDR3 bases: TGTGCCAGCAGCCAAGGGGCTCGGGGAGAGGGGACCGGGGAGCTGTTTTTT.

This clonotype was recorded many times. CDR3 protein: CSARGTRWETQYF. The DNA of the CDR3 is TGCAGTGCTAGAGGGACACGGTGGGAGACCCAGTACTTC. The chain recombines TRBV20-1 with TRBJ2-5, with a weak D call TRBD1 (5 bases). Germline CDR1 is DFQATT and CDR2 is SNEGSKA (reference sequence). V gave up 1 base and J gave up 5 bases, with 11 bases separating them. The CDR3 spans 13 residues.

In regard to this clonotype: The junction shows a germline mismatch at one end, possibly a read error. This sequence joins TRBV6-2 or TRBV6-3 and TRBJ2-3; D may be TRBD1 or TRBD2 (5 bases each). CDR1 and CDR2 (germline): MNHEY, SVGEGT. The CDR3 extends over 16 amino acids. In DNA form, the CDR3 reads TGTGCCAGCAGCCACCGGGGCGTTGGGAGCACAGACACGCAGTATTTT. Amino acids: CASSHRGVGSTDTQYF.

This clonotype appeared many times. The V and J genes are TRBV12-3 or TRBV12-4 and TRBJ2-1; D uncertain. This CDR3 has 17 residues. Trimming left V 2 bases short and J 0 bases short, with 14 bases between. The CDR3 loop reads CASSLQSLLSSYNEQFF. In DNA, the CDR3 is TGTGCCAGCAGTTTACAGTCGCTACTAAGCTCCTACAATGAGCAGTTCTTC.

This clonotype occurred many times. J is TRBJ2-7 and V is TRBV20-1; D unresolved. This CDR3 has 15 amino acids. The germline V gene has CDR1 DFQATT and CDR2 SNEGSKA (reference sequence). Trimming cost V 0 bases and J 4 bases, with 16 bases left between them. CDR3 DNA: TGCAGTGCTAGAGATGCGACACGAAACCTTTACGAGCAGTACTTC. It codes for CSARDATRNLYEQYF.

Regarding this clonotype: Since a much larger clone is just one base distant, this may be a read error. This chain links TRBV5-1 with TRBJ2-5; D is unclear. Germline V gives CDR1 SGHRS, CDR2 YFSETQ. There are 14 residues in the CDR3. CDR3 protein: CASSFLRSQETLYF. The DNA of the CDR3 is TGCGCCAGCAGCTTTTTACGGAGCCAAGAGACCCTGTACTTC.

The table lists this clonotype with many counts. This chain's CDR3 is CASSLLEGEQYF. The CDR3 DNA sequence: TGTGCCAGCAGCCTTCTTGAGGGCGAGCAGTACTTC. The gene calls are TRBV7-3 and TRBJ2-7; TRBD2 might be the D (5 bases). The CDR3 has 12 amino acids. V was clipped by 5 bases and J by 6 bases, with 11 bases between them. The germline CDR1 and CDR2 sequences are SGHTA and FQGTGA.

About this clonotype: This may stem from a read error, because a much larger clone lies one nucleotide away. The V gene is TRBV11-2, the J gene TRBJ2-2, with unresolved D. CDR3 length: 17 residues. Trimming stripped 2 bases from V and 3 bases from J, with 16 bases between. The V gene's germline CDR1 is SGHAT and CDR2 FQNNGV. The CDR3 reads CASSLNRVAHYTGELFF. The CDR3 DNA is TGTGCCAGCAGCTTAAATAGAGTGGCACACTACACCGGGGAGCTGTTTTTT.

This clonotype was recorded at least ten times. The V call is TRBV5-4, the J call TRBJ2-1; D is uncertain. CDR3 size: 14 residues. Deletions cut 2 bases from V and 1 base from J, with 7 bases between. Germline V lookup: CDR1 SGHNT, CDR2 YYREEE (reference sequence). The CDR3 spells CASSLKGSYNEQFF. Written as DNA, the CDR3 is TGTGCCAGCAGCTTAAAAGGTTCCTACAATGAGCAGTTCTTC. Looking up the rest from reference TRBV5-4 and TRBJ2-1 gives the full variable domain: ETGVTQSPTHLIKTRGQQVTLRCSSQSGHNTVSWYQQALGQGPQFIFQYYREEENGRGNFPPRFSGLQFPNYSSELNVNALELDDSALYLCASSLKGSYNEQFFGPGTRLTVL.

V and J are TRBV7-2 and TRBJ1-2; no clear D. With 1 base removed from V and 1 base from J, the gap between germline ends came to 13 bases. This CDR3 is 16 amino acids long. Per the germline V gene, CDR1 is SGHTA and CDR2 is FQGNSA. DNA for the CDR3: TGTGCCAGCAGCTTAGGCAAGGCAGGCGGTAACTATGGCTACACCTTC. Translation gives CASSLGKAGGNYGYTF.

At least ten counts were recorded for this clonotype. V is TRBV5-4 and J is TRBJ2-3; the match to TRBD2 covers 9 bases. This CDR3 region has 17 residues. After removal of 3 bases from V and 5 bases from J, the junction contained 13 bases not matched to a gene. CDR1 is SGHNT, CDR2 YYREEE, per germline (reference sequence). In DNA, the CDR3 is TGTGCCAGCAGCTCGGGGGCGAGCGGGGGGCAGGGAGATACGCAGTATTTT. Translation: CASSSGASGGQGDTQYF.

This clonotype turned up a few times. The V call is TRBV7-9, the J call TRBJ1-1, with 8 bases fitting TRBD1. Germline V gene lookup returns CDR1 SEHNR and CDR2 FQNEAQ (reference sequence). The J segment lost 1 base and the V segment lost 1 base, leaving 5 bases of the junction unmatched. The CDR3 is 16 residues long. The CDR3 sequence: CASSLEGRGPNTEAFF. In DNA, the CDR3 is TGTGCCAGCAGCTTAGAGGGCAGGGGGCCGAACACTGAAGCTTTCTTT.

This clonotype was counted between two and nine times. The chain employs TRBV10-3 and TRBJ1-1; D may be TRBD1 (5 bases). The CDR3 spans 16 residues. Germline-derived CDR1 and CDR2 are ENHRY and SYGVKD. With 5 bases removed from V and 1 base from J, the gap between germline ends came to 17 bases. CDR3 protein: CAISLSLGLANTEAFF. The CDR3 nucleotides read TGTGCCATCAGTCTAAGTTTGGGGCTCGCGAACACTGAAGCTTTCTTT.

This clonotype was recorded many times. This chain joins TRBV6-2 or TRBV6-3 and TRBJ2-5; 8 bases match TRBD2. CDR3 length equals 16 residues. CDR1 is MNHEY, CDR2 SVGEGT, per germline. Trimming removed 6 bases from V and 1 base from J; junction bases left unmatched: 10. The CDR3 bases are TGTGCCAGCAGGACCCCCTTGGGGACTAGCCAAGAGACCCAGTACTTC. Its protein product is CASRTPLGTSQETQYF.

The chain links TRBV27 to TRBJ2-7; unclear D gene. Per germline, CDR1 MNHEY and CDR2 SMNVEV (reference sequence). The CDR3 runs to 13 residues. V lost 5 bases to trimming and J lost 4 bases, with 12 bases between them. This chain's CDR3 is CASSKWGVYEQYF. The CDR3 DNA sequence: TGTGCCAGCAGTAAGTGGGGTGTTTACGAGCAGTACTTC.

The V call is TRBV6-9, the J call TRBJ2-5; the D is unclear. In germline, CDR1 is MNHGY, CDR2 SVAAGI. The CDR3 covers 14 residues. V lost 9 bases, J lost 2 bases, and 16 bases lay in between. The CDR3 sequence is CARCTRLSQETQYF. The DNA of the CDR3 is TGTGCCAGGTGTACCAGACTGTCTCAAGAGACCCAGTACTTC.

This clonotype was detected ten times or more. This chain links TRBV7-3 with TRBJ2-3, with 8 positions matching TRBD2. CDR3 length: 16 residues. Germline V CDR1 and CDR2: SGHTA, FQGTGA. With 5 bases clipped from V and 3 bases from J, the junction kept 10 bases outside the gene matches. The CDR3 region is CASSPRGSGKTDTQYF. CDR3 sequence (DNA): TGTGCCAGCAGCCCGCGTGGTAGCGGGAAGACAGATACGCAGTATTTT. Combining the CDR3 with reference TRBV7-3 and TRBJ2-3 gives the whole variable domain GAGVSQTPSNKVTEKGKYVELRCDPISGHTALYWYRQSLGQGPEFLIYFQGTGAADDSGLPNDRFFAVRPEGSVSTLKIQRTERGDSAVYLCASSPRGSGKTDTQYFGPGTRLTVL.

The chain employs TRBV20-1 and TRBJ1-2, with 11 positions matching TRBD1. The V gene's germline CDR1 is DFQATT and CDR2 SNEGSKA (reference sequence). The CDR3 is 15 residues long. J gave up 6 bases and V 6 bases, and 12 bases lay outside the gene matches. The CDR3 bases are TGCAGTGCGGTGGGGACAGGGGGTACGACCCATGGCTACACCTTC. Its translation is CSAVGTGGTTHGYTF.